Listed below are T cell receptor beta chains from one sample, sequenced in a study of identical twins. In TCRdb, the 5' RACE reads were re-called with MiXCR into one record per CDR3 protein. Of approximately 690,000 distinct CDR3 sequences in the sample, roughly 6% were seen once. Sequences were obtained from naive T cells sorted from blood. Receptors were obtained from a young man in good health. Both conserved end residues are part of each CDR3. The D gene is left open where the match is weak. For some rows the clone size is stated as once, few or many, or as a class when expanded; others skip it.

>TRBV30|13|.|.|TRBJ1-2
CAWSGQLNYGYTF
TGTGCCTGGAGTGGACAACTAAACTATGGCTACACCTTC
>TRBV4-2|16|many|TRBD2|TRBJ2-1
CASSQGGLAGGNEQFF
TGTGCCAGCAGCCAGGGCGGACTAGCGGGAGGCAATGAGCAGTTCTTC
>TRBV7-2|17|.|TRBD2|TRBJ2-7
CASSLAPTSGISYEQYF
TGTGCCAGCAGCTTAGCCCCCACTAGCGGCATCTCCTACGAGCAGTACTTC
>TRBV27|15|many|.|TRBJ2-1
CASSPTIRGDNEQFF
TGTGCCAGCAGTCCAACCATTAGGGGCGACAATGAGCAGTTCTTC
>TRBV11-1|17|few|TRBD2|TRBJ2-1
CASSFEGASGIYNEQFF
TGTGCCAGCAGCTTCGAGGGGGCTAGCGGGATATACAATGAGCAGTTCTTC
>TRBV12-3/TRBV12-4|12|many|.|TRBJ2-7
CASSLRAYEQYF
TGTGCCAGCAGTTTACGGGCCTACGAGCAGTACTTC
>TRBV11-2|16|many|.|TRBJ1-3
CASSLPGTLSGNTIYF
TGTGCCAGCAGCTTACCCGGGACCCTCTCTGGAAACACCATATATTTT
>TRBV7-6|14|many|TRBD1|TRBJ2-7
CASSRDRAIYEQYF
TGTGCCAGCAGCCGGGACAGGGCAATCTACGAGCAGTACTTC
>TRBV5-1|13|many|.|TRBJ2-5
CASSLGRGETQYF
TGTGCCAGCAGTTTAGGTCGGGGAGAGACCCAGTACTTC
>TRBV5-1|16|few|.|TRBJ2-2
CASSDPGPTNTGELFF
TGCGCCAGCAGCGACCCCGGACCTACGAACACCGGGGAGCTGTTTTTT
>TRBV7-9|14|.|TRBD1|TRBJ2-7
CASSTGTGDYEQYF
TGTGCCAGCAGTACCGGGACAGGGGACTACGAGCAGTACTTC
>TRBV12-3/TRBV12-4|13|many|.|TRBJ2-3
CATRPGVTDTQYF
TGTGCCACACGGCCCGGCGTGACAGATACGCAGTATTTT